This is a list of T cell receptor beta chains from one sample in a study of blood T cell repertoires in COVID-19. Data came from immunoSEQ multiplex PCR; TCRdb stores just in-frame clones and leaves some out. The table lists roughly 200,000 clones, 88% of them singletons. Sequencing was done on a sample of peripheral blood. These TCRs come from a man in his fifties or sixties with COVID-19, enrolled during active disease. CDR3s include the opening cysteine and the closing phenylalanine or tryptophan. D genes are given only for firm matches. For some rows the clone size is stated as once, few or many, or as a class when expanded; others skip it.

j_call: TRBJ1-1
d_call: TRBD1
v_call: TRBV28
clone_size: -
cdr3_aa: CASSLFGQGAPRAFF
cdr3_nt: TGTGCCAGCAGTTTATTTGGACAGGGGGCGCCGCGAGCTTTCTTT

j_call: TRBJ2-3
d_call: -
v_call: TRBV5-1
clone_size: -
cdr3_aa: CASSLGRPGDTQYF
cdr3_nt: TGCGCCAGCAGCTTGGGTCGACCCGGGGATACGCAGTATTTT

j_call: TRBJ2-1
d_call: TRBD2
v_call: TRBV6-4
clone_size: -
cdr3_aa: CASSDVAGGAGNEQFF
cdr3_nt: TGTGCCAGCAGTGACGTAGCGGGGGGCGCAGGTAATGAGCAGTTCTTC

j_call: TRBJ2-2
d_call: TRBD1
v_call: TRBV2
clone_size: -
cdr3_aa: CASSELGTGAGGELFF
cdr3_nt: TGTGCCAGCAGTGAACTCGGAACAGGGGCTGGCGGGGAGCTGTTTTTT

j_call: TRBJ2-3
d_call: TRBD2
v_call: TRBV2
clone_size: -
cdr3_aa: CASSEWAGVPDTQYF
cdr3_nt: TGTGCCAGCAGTGAATGGGCGGGAGTTCCAGATACGCAGTATTTT

j_call: TRBJ1-2
d_call: -
v_call: TRBV11-2
clone_size: -
cdr3_aa: CASSLDLIGGYTF
cdr3_nt: TGTGCCAGCAGCTTAGATCTGATCGGTGGCTACACCTTC

j_call: TRBJ2-7
d_call: TRBD2
v_call: TRBV6-2/TRBV6-3
clone_size: -
cdr3_aa: CASSRTSSYEQYF
cdr3_nt: TGTGCCAGCAGTAGGACTAGCTCCTACGAGCAGTACTTC

j_call: TRBJ2-6
d_call: TRBD1
v_call: TRBV27
clone_size: -
cdr3_aa: CASSLSGGTGTSGANVLTF
cdr3_nt: TGTGCCAGCAGTTTATCGGGCGGGACAGGAACCTCTGGGGCCAACGTCCTGACTTTC

j_call: TRBJ1-5
d_call: TRBD1
v_call: TRBV10-3
clone_size: -
cdr3_aa: CAISESVTGFYSNQPQHF
cdr3_nt: TGTGCCATCAGTGAGTCAGTGACAGGGTTCTATAGCAATCAGCCCCAGCATTTT

j_call: TRBJ2-7
d_call: TRBD2
v_call: TRBV2
clone_size: -
cdr3_aa: CASSGGLGIERGNPLEQYF
cdr3_nt: TGTGCCAGCAGTGGAGGGTTAGGGATTGAGCGGGGGAACCCTTTAGAGCAGTACTTC

j_call: TRBJ1-5
d_call: TRBD1
v_call: TRBV4-3
clone_size: -
cdr3_aa: CASSQDPFSGQGHQPQHF
cdr3_nt: TGCGCCAGCAGCCAAGATCCATTCTCGGGACAGGGGCATCAGCCCCAGCATTTT

j_call: TRBJ2-7
d_call: -
v_call: TRBV3-1/TRBV3-2
clone_size: -
cdr3_aa: CASSRTAGLPGGQYF
cdr3_nt: TGTGCCAGCAGCCGCACTGCGGGGCTCCCTGGAGGGCAGTACTTC

j_call: TRBJ1-6
d_call: TRBD1
v_call: TRBV28
clone_size: -
cdr3_aa: CASSFGTGVSPLHF
cdr3_nt: TGTGCCAGCAGTTTTGGGACAGGGGTGTCACCCCTCCACTTT

j_call: TRBJ2-5
d_call: -
v_call: TRBV10-3
clone_size: many
cdr3_aa: CAISGSLAPQETQYF
cdr3_nt: TGTGCCATCAGTGGGTCACTAGCACCCCAAGAGACCCAGTACTTC

j_call: TRBJ2-2
d_call: -
v_call: TRBV4-1
clone_size: -
cdr3_aa: CASSHGQFSIGELFF
cdr3_nt: TGCGCCAGCAGCCACGGACAGTTTAGCATCGGGGAGCTGTTTTTT

j_call: TRBJ2-4
d_call: -
v_call: TRBV6-6
clone_size: -
cdr3_aa: CASSYGGANIQYF
cdr3_nt: TGTGCCAGCAGTTACGGGGGCGCAAACATTCAGTACTTC

j_call: TRBJ1-6
d_call: TRBD1
v_call: TRBV29-1
clone_size: -
cdr3_aa: CSVRTGVDSPLHF
cdr3_nt: TGCAGCGTTCGGACAGGGGTGGATTCACCCCTCCACTTT

j_call: TRBJ1-1
d_call: -
v_call: TRBV6-5
clone_size: -
cdr3_aa: CASSSKSNTEAFF
cdr3_nt: TGTGCCAGCAGTTCGAAGAGCAACACTGAAGCTTTCTTT

j_call: TRBJ2-7
d_call: TRBD1
v_call: TRBV18
clone_size: once
cdr3_aa: CASSPPSGQGILEQYF
cdr3_nt: TGTGCCAGCTCACCACCGTCGGGACAGGGGATTCTCGAGCAGTACTTC

j_call: TRBJ1-6
d_call: -
v_call: TRBV2
clone_size: -
cdr3_aa: CASSQGAIGDSPLHF
cdr3_nt: TGTGCCAGCAGCCAAGGGGCTATTGGGGATTCACCCCTCCACTTT

j_call: TRBJ1-2
d_call: -
v_call: TRBV6-5
clone_size: -
cdr3_aa: CASSYSFFSDGYTF
cdr3_nt: TGTGCCAGCAGTTACTCGTTTTTCTCTGATGGCTACACCTTC

j_call: TRBJ1-1
d_call: TRBD1
v_call: TRBV20-1
clone_size: -
cdr3_aa: CRGGQGLSAFF
cdr3_nt: TGCAGGGGGGGACAGGGCTTATCCGCTTTCTTT

j_call: TRBJ2-7
d_call: -
v_call: TRBV25-1
clone_size: -
cdr3_aa: CASSENRYEQYF
cdr3_nt: TGTGCCAGCAGTGAAAACCGGTACGAGCAGTACTTC

j_call: TRBJ2-3
d_call: -
v_call: TRBV12-3/TRBV12-4
clone_size: -
cdr3_aa: CASSLLGGDTQYF
cdr3_nt: TGTGCCAGCAGTCTTCTCGGTGGAGATACGCAGTATTTT

j_call: TRBJ1-6
d_call: TRBD1
v_call: TRBV5-1
clone_size: -
cdr3_aa: CASSLGQGDSPLHF
cdr3_nt: TGCGCCAGCAGCTTGGGACAGGGAGATTCACCCCTCCACTTT

j_call: TRBJ1-1
d_call: -
v_call: TRBV6-5
clone_size: -
cdr3_aa: CASSRQAGATEAFF
cdr3_nt: TGTGCCAGCAGTAGACAGGCCGGGGCCACTGAAGCTTTCTTT

j_call: TRBJ1-2
d_call: -
v_call: TRBV30
clone_size: -
cdr3_aa: CAWNNQGYGYTF
cdr3_nt: TGTGCCTGGAACAATCAGGGCTATGGCTACACCTTC

j_call: TRBJ1-1
d_call: -
v_call: TRBV5-5
clone_size: -
cdr3_aa: CASSFSAEAFF
cdr3_nt: TGTGCCAGCAGCTTTTCTGCTGAAGCTTTCTTT

j_call: TRBJ1-5
d_call: -
v_call: TRBV29-1
clone_size: -
cdr3_aa: CSVDITSPGNQPQHF
cdr3_nt: TGCAGCGTGGACATAACCAGCCCGGGCAATCAGCCCCAGCATTTT

j_call: TRBJ2-7
d_call: -
v_call: TRBV14
clone_size: -
cdr3_aa: CASSQGQEQYF
cdr3_nt: TGTGCCAGCAGCCAAGGCCAGGAGCAGTACTTC

j_call: TRBJ1-5
d_call: TRBD1
v_call: TRBV18
clone_size: -
cdr3_aa: CASSRTRAGGNQPQHF
cdr3_nt: TGTGCCAGCTCCCGAACGAGGGCAGGGGGTAATCAGCCCCAGCATTTT

j_call: TRBJ1-5
d_call: TRBD1
v_call: TRBV28
clone_size: few
cdr3_aa: CASRPDRGNQPQHF
cdr3_nt: TGTGCCAGCAGGCCCGACAGGGGCAATCAGCCCCAGCATTTT

j_call: TRBJ2-2
d_call: -
v_call: TRBV2
clone_size: few
cdr3_aa: CASSKGSRGTGELFF
cdr3_nt: TGTGCCAGCAGTAAGGGATCCCGGGGCACCGGGGAGCTGTTTTTT

j_call: TRBJ2-7
d_call: -
v_call: TRBV19
clone_size: -
cdr3_aa: CASSDRFSDEQYF
cdr3_nt: TGTGCCAGTAGTGACAGATTTTCGGACGAGCAGTACTTC

j_call: TRBJ2-3
d_call: TRBD2
v_call: TRBV5-1
clone_size: -
cdr3_aa: CASSSQRGTDTQYF
cdr3_nt: TGCGCCAGCAGCTCCCAGCGGGGGACAGATACGCAGTATTTT

j_call: TRBJ1-1
d_call: -
v_call: TRBV5-6
clone_size: -
cdr3_aa: CASSLGRRRSRGTEAFF
cdr3_nt: TGTGCCAGCAGCTTGGGACGTCGACGGAGCAGAGGGACTGAAGCTTTCTTT

j_call: TRBJ1-1
d_call: TRBD1
v_call: TRBV6-5
clone_size: -
cdr3_aa: CATSRQGGTEAFF
cdr3_nt: TGTGCCACATCACGACAGGGTGGCACTGAAGCTTTCTTT

j_call: TRBJ2-7
d_call: -
v_call: TRBV6-5
clone_size: -
cdr3_aa: CASSYSPGDSYEQYF
cdr3_nt: TGTGCCAGCAGTTACTCGCCCGGTGACTCCTACGAGCAGTACTTC

j_call: TRBJ1-2
d_call: -
v_call: TRBV11-2
clone_size: -
cdr3_aa: CASSLTSGTPYGYTF
cdr3_nt: TGTGCCAGCAGCTTAACCTCCGGGACACCGTATGGCTACACCTTC

j_call: TRBJ2-1
d_call: -
v_call: TRBV18
clone_size: -
cdr3_aa: CASSPRGLEQFF
cdr3_nt: TGTGCCAGCTCACCACGCGGGCTAGAGCAGTTCTTC

j_call: TRBJ1-2
d_call: -
v_call: TRBV7-8
clone_size: -
cdr3_aa: CASSPLTHYGYTF
cdr3_nt: TGTGCCAGCAGCCCGCTCACACACTATGGCTACACCTTC

j_call: TRBJ2-7
d_call: -
v_call: TRBV7-9
clone_size: -
cdr3_aa: CASSLPPGHSYEQYF
cdr3_nt: TGTGCCAGCAGCTTACCACCGGGACACTCCTACGAGCAGTACTTC

j_call: TRBJ1-4
d_call: TRBD1
v_call: TRBV28
clone_size: -
cdr3_aa: CASKAPGQGEKLFF
cdr3_nt: TGTGCCAGCAAAGCGCCGGGACAGGGTGAAAAACTGTTTTTT

j_call: TRBJ2-5
d_call: -
v_call: TRBV27
clone_size: -
cdr3_aa: CASAGWGRQETQYF
cdr3_nt: TGTGCCAGCGCTGGGTGGGGGAGGCAAGAGACCCAGTACTTC

j_call: TRBJ2-1
d_call: TRBD2
v_call: TRBV7-2
clone_size: -
cdr3_aa: CASSLVRLAGGRVNEQFF
cdr3_nt: TGTGCCAGCAGCTTGGTCCGATTAGCGGGGGGGCGGGTGAATGAGCAGTTCTTC

j_call: TRBJ2-2
d_call: -
v_call: TRBV18
clone_size: -
cdr3_aa: CASAGQPAGTGELFF
cdr3_nt: TGTGCCAGCGCGGGACAGCCGGCGGGCACCGGGGAGCTGTTTTTT

j_call: TRBJ2-4
d_call: -
v_call: TRBV6-5
clone_size: -
cdr3_aa: CASAQGFQNIQYF
cdr3_nt: TGTGCCAGCGCACAGGGCTTTCAAAACATTCAGTACTTC

j_call: TRBJ2-2
d_call: TRBD1
v_call: TRBV4-1
clone_size: -
cdr3_aa: CASSQGQGATGELFF
cdr3_nt: TGCGCCAGCAGCCAGGGACAGGGGGCGACCGGGGAGCTGTTTTTT

j_call: TRBJ1-2
d_call: TRBD1
v_call: TRBV5-4
clone_size: -
cdr3_aa: CASSTGQGAPGYGYTF
cdr3_nt: TGTGCCAGCAGCACCGGACAGGGGGCGCCCGGCTATGGCTACACCTTC

j_call: TRBJ2-3
d_call: TRBD2
v_call: TRBV9
clone_size: once
cdr3_aa: CVLLVREGLSTDTQYF
cdr3_nt: TGTGTCTTACTGGTGCGGGAGGGCCTTAGCACAGATACGCAGTATTTT

j_call: TRBJ2-1
d_call: TRBD2
v_call: TRBV19
clone_size: few
cdr3_aa: CASRAGTTGYEQFF
cdr3_nt: TGTGCCAGTAGGGCCGGGACTACAGGTTATGAGCAGTTCTTC

j_call: TRBJ2-1
d_call: -
v_call: TRBV5-8
clone_size: -
cdr3_aa: CASNPGDRYNEQFF
cdr3_nt: TGTGCCAGCAACCCGGGGGACCGCTACAATGAGCAGTTCTTC

j_call: TRBJ2-2
d_call: TRBD2
v_call: TRBV11-2
clone_size: -
cdr3_aa: CASSLVAGANTGELFF
cdr3_nt: TGTGCCAGCAGCTTAGTAGCGGGGGCCAACACCGGGGAGCTGTTTTTT